This TCR beta chain is from a study of T cell clones after liver transplantation. Study context: Timepoints were pre-transplant, pre-withdrawal, and after withdrawal was completed or failed.

This clone was recorded many times. Trimming pared 6 bases from V and 7 bases from J, leaving 10 bases between. CDR3 length equals 13 residues. Germline CDR1 is LNHDA and CDR2 is SQIVND (reference sequence). Here immunoSEQ multiplex PCR was the method, and the copy in TCRdb shows in-frame clones only, minus some. This sample yields tens of thousands of clones, of which over 60% are seen a single time; approximately 10% belongs to the top ten. Sequenced material: CD4+ T cells from blood, taken at the 22-month timepoint. The receptor's source is a human patient who received a liver transplant. T cells may partly derive from the graft donor. The genes are TRBV19 and TRBJ1-6, with D tentatively TRBD1 (6 bases). The chain's CDR3 is CASSQDRNSPLHF. The CDR3 coding sequence is TGTGCCAGTAGCCAGGACAGAAATTCACCCCTCCACTTT.